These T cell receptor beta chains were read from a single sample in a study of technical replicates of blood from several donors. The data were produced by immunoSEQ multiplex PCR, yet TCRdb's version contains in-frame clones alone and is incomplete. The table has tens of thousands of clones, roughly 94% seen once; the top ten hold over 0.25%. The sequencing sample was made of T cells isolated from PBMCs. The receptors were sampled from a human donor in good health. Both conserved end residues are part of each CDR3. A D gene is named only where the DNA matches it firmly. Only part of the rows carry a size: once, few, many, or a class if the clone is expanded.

TGTGCCAGCAGTCCCACAGGGGGATATGGCTACACCTTC	CASSPTGGYGYTF	TRBD1	NA	TRBV27	TRBJ1-2
TGTGCCAGTAAGGTGAGGGGGCAGTACACCGGGGAGCTGTTTTTT	CASKVRGQYTGELFF	TRBD1	NA	TRBV19	TRBJ2-2
TGTGCCAGCAGCTTGTCCAGAGGTCAGCCCCAGCATTTT	CASSLSRGQPQHF	NA	NA	TRBV5-6	TRBJ1-5
TGTGCCAGCAGCGCCACGGGACACCGCAATAACTATGGCTACACCTTC	CASSATGHRNNYGYTF	NA	NA	TRBV9	TRBJ1-2
TGTGCCAGCAGCTTAAAAGGGAGTTCCTACGAGCAGTACTTC	CASSLKGSSYEQYF	NA	NA	TRBV11-3	TRBJ2-7
TGTGCCAGCAGCTTGGCCGGGACTAGCAAGGAGACCCAGTACTTC	CASSLAGTSKETQYF	TRBD2	NA	TRBV5-4	TRBJ2-5
TGCGCCAGCAGCGGTCGGACTAGCGGGGGAAGCACAGATACGCAGTATTTT	CASSGRTSGGSTDTQYF	TRBD2	NA	TRBV4-1	TRBJ2-3
TGTGCCAGCAGCTTTAAGGGCTTAGCGACTGGAAACACCATATATTTT	CASSFKGLATGNTIYF	NA	NA	TRBV5-5	TRBJ1-3
TGTGCTAGCAGCTTAGGCGGGGGGGCCTACAATGAGCAGTTCTTC	CASSLGGGAYNEQFF	TRBD2	NA	TRBV7-7	TRBJ2-1
TGTGCCAGCAGTTACCGGAGGGACCGCGCCTCCTACGAGCAGTACTTC	CASSYRRDRASYEQYF	NA	NA	TRBV6-6	TRBJ2-7
TGTGCCAGCAGTTACGAGGGTTGGCAGCCCCAGCATTTT	CASSYEGWQPQHF	NA	NA	TRBV6-6	TRBJ1-5
TGTGCCAGCAGCCGAACAGGATACGAGCAGTACTTC	CASSRTGYEQYF	NA	NA	TRBV6-5	TRBJ2-7
TGCGCCAGCAGCCTACTGCGAGAGTCACCCCTCCACTTT	CASSLLRESPLHF	NA	NA	TRBV5-1	TRBJ1-6
TGTGCCAGCAGTTATGGGGGGGTTCAAATCAATGAGCAGTTCTTC	CASSYGGVQINEQFF	TRBD2	NA	TRBV6-5	TRBJ2-1
TGTGCCAGCAGTGAGCGGCTAGCGATACGAGAAGAGACCCAGTACTTC	CASSERLAIREETQYF	NA	NA	TRBV2	TRBJ2-5
TGTGCCAGCAGCCAGGGACAGTTCCAGCCCCAGCATTTT	CASSQGQFQPQHF	TRBD1	NA	TRBV5-6	TRBJ1-5
TGTGCCAGCACCAACCGGGACAGGGCCAACTATGGCTACACCTTC	CASTNRDRANYGYTF	TRBD1	NA	TRBV14	TRBJ1-2
TGTGCCAGCAGCTTAAACAGGGACAATCAGCCCCAGCATTTT	CASSLNRDNQPQHF	NA	NA	TRBV7-9	TRBJ1-5
TGCGCCAGCAGCCTCGGGTACAGGGGGCGTACCGGGGAGCTGTTTTTT	CASSLGYRGRTGELFF	TRBD1	once	TRBV5-1	TRBJ2-2
TGTGCCAGCAGCTTATTGGGGGCTGAGGTCAATCAGCCCCAGCATTTT	CASSLLGAEVNQPQHF	NA	NA	TRBV7-2	TRBJ1-5
TGTGCCAGCAGCTTACTTAGGGGAGATACGCAGTATTTT	CASSLLRGDTQYF	NA	NA	TRBV7-3	TRBJ2-3
TGTGCCAGCAAGGAACGGTTTGAGGCCGGCTACACCTTC	CASKERFEAGYTF	NA	NA	TRBV27	TRBJ1-2
TGTGCCATCAGTGAGGGCACAGGGGGCGCTTCGACCCAGTACTTC	CAISEGTGGASTQYF	TRBD1	NA	TRBV10-3	TRBJ2-5
TGTGCCAGCAGCTTAGTTGTAGGAGTCCGCACTGAAGCTTTCTTT	CASSLVVGVRTEAFF	NA	NA	TRBV7-6	TRBJ1-1
TGTGCCAGCAGCCAAGAATATGAAGCTTTCTTT	CASSQEYEAFF	NA	NA	TRBV14	TRBJ1-1
TGCGCCAGCAGGTGGGACAGCAGCTACGAGCAGTACTTC	CASRWDSSYEQYF	TRBD1	NA	TRBV5-1	TRBJ2-7
TGCAGCGTTGTCTGGCGGGAGGGCAATGAGCAGTTCTTC	CSVVWREGNEQFF	TRBD2	NA	TRBV29-1	TRBJ2-1
TGTGCCAGCAGCCAAGATAGAGATAGCGGGGGCGAGCAGTACTTC	CASSQDRDSGGEQYF	TRBD2	NA	TRBV14	TRBJ2-7
TGTGCCATCAGTGAGTCTGAGGGCAATCAGCCCCAGCATTTT	CAISESEGNQPQHF	NA	once	TRBV10-3	TRBJ1-5
TGTGCCAGCAGCGGGAGGACAGGGAGGAACACTGAAGCTTTCTTT	CASSGRTGRNTEAFF	TRBD1	NA	TRBV7-9	TRBJ1-1
TGTGCCAGCAGCCAAGGGGACTTGCAGTATTTT	CASSQGDLQYF	NA	NA	TRBV6-5	TRBJ2-3
TGTGCCAGCAGTGAAGTTTATTGGAAGCGGGAGCCAACAGATACGCAGTATTTT	CASSEVYWKREPTDTQYF	TRBD2	NA	TRBV6-1	TRBJ2-3
TGTGCCAGCAGCGTACAGGTGTCAGACACTGAAGCTTTCTTT	CASSVQVSDTEAFF	NA	NA	TRBV9	TRBJ1-1
TGTGCCAGCAGTCCGAACTCCCCTGAGGAGACCCAGTACTTC	CASSPNSPEETQYF	NA	NA	TRBV27	TRBJ2-5
TGTGCCAGCAGCTTGGAAGGGGGGGACATTCAGTACTTC	CASSLEGGDIQYF	NA	NA	TRBV5-4	TRBJ2-4
TGTGCCAGCAGCTTATTAACAGGGAGCAGCGATACGCAGTATTTT	CASSLLTGSSDTQYF	NA	NA	TRBV5-8	TRBJ2-3
TGTGCCATCAGTGAATTGCCTAGCGGGGGATACGAGCAGTACTTC	CAISELPSGGYEQYF	TRBD2	NA	TRBV10-3	TRBJ2-7
TGCGCCAGCACCCCGGGTGGGGGGAGTGAGCAGTTCTTC	CASTPGGGSEQFF	NA	NA	TRBV10-2	TRBJ2-1
TGTGCCAGCAGTAGCAGGGGTCCTGACGTATATACGCAGTATTTT	CASSSRGPDVYTQYF	NA	NA	TRBV27	TRBJ2-3
TGTGCCAGCAGTCCCCCTCCCTCCCCCCCGAGAGTTACGCAGTATTTT	CASSPPPSPPRVTQYF	NA	NA	TRBV7-8	TRBJ2-3
TGTGCCAGCAGTTACTCGAATCAGGGGAACACTGAAGCTTTCTTT	CASSYSNQGNTEAFF	NA	NA	TRBV6-5	TRBJ1-1
TGTGCCAGCGTCCGGAGCTCTGGGGCCAACGTCCTGACTTTC	CASVRSSGANVLTF	NA	NA	TRBV2	TRBJ2-6
TGTGCCAGCAGCTTAGGAAGGCAGGGGAACTATGGCTACACCTTC	CASSLGRQGNYGYTF	NA	NA	TRBV13	TRBJ1-2